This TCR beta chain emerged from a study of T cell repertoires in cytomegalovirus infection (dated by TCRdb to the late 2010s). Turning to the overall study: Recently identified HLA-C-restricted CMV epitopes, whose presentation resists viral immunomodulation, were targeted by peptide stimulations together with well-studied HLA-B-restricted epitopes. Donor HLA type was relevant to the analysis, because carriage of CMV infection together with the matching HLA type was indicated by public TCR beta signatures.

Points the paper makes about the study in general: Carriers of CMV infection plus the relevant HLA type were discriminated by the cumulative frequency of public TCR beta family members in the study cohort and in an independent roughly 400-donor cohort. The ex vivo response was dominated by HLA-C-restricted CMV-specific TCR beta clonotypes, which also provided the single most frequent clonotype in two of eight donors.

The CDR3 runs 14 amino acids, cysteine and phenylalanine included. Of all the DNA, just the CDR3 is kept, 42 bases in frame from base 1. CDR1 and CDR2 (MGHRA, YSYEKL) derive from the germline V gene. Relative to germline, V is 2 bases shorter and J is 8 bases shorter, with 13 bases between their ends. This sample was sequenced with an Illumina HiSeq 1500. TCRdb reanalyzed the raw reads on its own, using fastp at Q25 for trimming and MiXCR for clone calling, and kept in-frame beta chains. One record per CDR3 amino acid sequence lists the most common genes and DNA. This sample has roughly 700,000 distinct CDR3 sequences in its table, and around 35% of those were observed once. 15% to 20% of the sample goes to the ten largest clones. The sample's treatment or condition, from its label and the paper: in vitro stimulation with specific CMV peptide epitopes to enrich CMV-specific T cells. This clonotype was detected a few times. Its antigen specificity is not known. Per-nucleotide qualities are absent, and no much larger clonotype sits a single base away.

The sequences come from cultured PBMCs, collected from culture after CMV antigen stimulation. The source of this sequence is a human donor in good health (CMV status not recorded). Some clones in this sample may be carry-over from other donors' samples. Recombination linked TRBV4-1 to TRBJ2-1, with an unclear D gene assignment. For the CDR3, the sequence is CASSQRSLADEQFF. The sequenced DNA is TGCGCCAGCAGCCAAAGGAGCTTAGCCGATGAGCAGTTCTTC.